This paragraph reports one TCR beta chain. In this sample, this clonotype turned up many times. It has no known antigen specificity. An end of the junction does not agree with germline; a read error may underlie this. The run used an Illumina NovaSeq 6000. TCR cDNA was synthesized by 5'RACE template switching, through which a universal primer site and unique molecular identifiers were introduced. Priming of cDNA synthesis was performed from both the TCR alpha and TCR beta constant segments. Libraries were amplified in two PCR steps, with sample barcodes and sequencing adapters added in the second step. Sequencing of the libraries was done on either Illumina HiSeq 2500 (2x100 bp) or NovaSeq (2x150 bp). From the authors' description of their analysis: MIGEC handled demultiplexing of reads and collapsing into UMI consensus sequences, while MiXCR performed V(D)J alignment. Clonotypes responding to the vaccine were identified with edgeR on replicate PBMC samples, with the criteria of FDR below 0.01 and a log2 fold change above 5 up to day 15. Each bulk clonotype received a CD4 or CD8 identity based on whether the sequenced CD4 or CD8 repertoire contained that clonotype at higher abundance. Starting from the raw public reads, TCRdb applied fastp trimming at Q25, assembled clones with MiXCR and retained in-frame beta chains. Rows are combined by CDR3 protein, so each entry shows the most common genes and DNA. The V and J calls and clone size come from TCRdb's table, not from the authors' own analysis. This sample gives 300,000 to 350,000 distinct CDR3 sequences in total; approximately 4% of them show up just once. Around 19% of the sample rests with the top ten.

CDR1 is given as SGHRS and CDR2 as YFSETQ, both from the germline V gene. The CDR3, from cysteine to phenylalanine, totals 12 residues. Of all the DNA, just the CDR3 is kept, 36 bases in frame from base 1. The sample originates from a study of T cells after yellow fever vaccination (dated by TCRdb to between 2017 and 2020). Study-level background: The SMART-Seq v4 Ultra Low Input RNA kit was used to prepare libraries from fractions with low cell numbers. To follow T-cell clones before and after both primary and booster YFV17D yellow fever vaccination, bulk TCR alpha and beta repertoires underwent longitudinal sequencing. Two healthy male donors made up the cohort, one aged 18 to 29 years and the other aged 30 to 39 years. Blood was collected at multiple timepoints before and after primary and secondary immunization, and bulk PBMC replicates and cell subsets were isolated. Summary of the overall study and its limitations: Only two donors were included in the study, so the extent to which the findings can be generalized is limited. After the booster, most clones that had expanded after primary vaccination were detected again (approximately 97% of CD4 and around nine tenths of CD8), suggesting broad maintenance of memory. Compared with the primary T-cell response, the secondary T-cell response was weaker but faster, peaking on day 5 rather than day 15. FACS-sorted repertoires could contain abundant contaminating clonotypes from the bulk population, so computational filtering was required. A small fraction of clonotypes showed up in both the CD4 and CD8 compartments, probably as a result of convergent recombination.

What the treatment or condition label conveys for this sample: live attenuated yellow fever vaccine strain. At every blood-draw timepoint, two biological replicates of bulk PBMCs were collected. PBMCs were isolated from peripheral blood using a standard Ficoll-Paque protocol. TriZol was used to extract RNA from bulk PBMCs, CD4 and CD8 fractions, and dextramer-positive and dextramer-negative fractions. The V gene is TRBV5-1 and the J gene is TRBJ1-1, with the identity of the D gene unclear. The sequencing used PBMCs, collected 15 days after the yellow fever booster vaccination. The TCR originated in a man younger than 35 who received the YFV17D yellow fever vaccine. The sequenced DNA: TGCGCCAGCAGCCCCGGGCCCAAGCGACCTATATTT. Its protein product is CASSPGPKRPIF.